The 14 T cell receptor beta chains given below trace back to one sample, sequenced in a study of identical twins' blood T cells. One entry per CDR3 protein results from TCRdb running MiXCR on the 5' RACE reads. The sample yields 350,000 to 450,000 distinct CDR3 sequences, roughly 27% seen once. The sequenced sample consisted of PBMCs. These receptors were taken from a woman between 18 and 55 years old in good health.

The rearrangement joins TRBV19 to TRBJ1-6; D is uncertain. CDR3 length equals 14 residues. V was shortened by 7 bases and J by 6 bases, with 13 bases between the two germline ends. The germline CDR1 and CDR2 sequences are LNHDA and SQIVND (reference sequence). The chain's CDR3 is CASTVWGSNSPLHF. CDR3 nucleotide sequence: TGTGCCAGTACAGTCTGGGGTAGTAATTCACCCCTCCACTTT.

The chain recombines TRBV7-9 with TRBJ2-6; 7 bases map to TRBD2. After removal of 11 bases from V and 4 bases from J, the junction contained 5 bases not matched to a gene. This CDR3 comprises 13 residues. Germline V gene sequence: CDR1 SEHNR, CDR2 FQNEAQ (reference sequence). The CDR3 sequence is CAGGGSGANVLTF. CDR3 nucleotide sequence: TGTGCCGGTGGCGGGAGCGGGGCCAACGTCCTGACTTTC.

The chain is built from TRBV6-1 and TRBJ2-3; 12 nucleotides align to TRBD2. The V gene end was trimmed by 2 bases and the J gene end by 3 bases; junction bases not matched to a gene: 6. CDR1 is MNHNS and CDR2 is SASEGT in the germline V gene. This CDR3 has 17 residues. CDR3 coding DNA: TGTGCCAGCAGTGAATTGGCTAGCGGGGGGGCTACAGATACGCAGTATTTT. Protein sequence: CASSELASGGATDTQYF.

The J gene is TRBJ1-2, the V gene TRBV2; TRBD1 is a possible D gene (5 bases). Looked up from germline, CDR1 is SNHLY and CDR2 is FYNNEI. There are 15 residues in the CDR3. Between the trimmed V and J ends, which lost 6 bases and 4 bases, there was a span of 18 bases. The CDR3 bases are TGTGCCAGCAGCGACATGGAAGGGGAACCCTATGGCTACACCTTC. This gives the protein CASSDMEGEPYGYTF.

The gene calls are TRBV7-9 and TRBJ2-7, with 7 positions matching TRBD1. This CDR3 has 14 amino acids. V was clipped by 7 bases and J by 3 bases; unmatched bases: 9. Germline values: CDR1 SEHNR, CDR2 FQNEAQ (reference sequence). As DNA, the CDR3 is TGTGCCAGCAACAACCGGGACAGCTTCTACGAGCAGTACTTC. Its protein is CASNNRDSFYEQYF.

The chain is built from TRBV7-2 and TRBJ2-1; D unclear. The CDR3 is 12 amino acids. V shed 1 base and J shed 9 bases, with 7 bases lying between them. Per germline, CDR1 SGHTA and CDR2 FQGNSA. CDR3 sequence: CASSLEFSEQFF. The CDR3 bases are TGTGCCAGCAGCTTAGAATTCTCTGAGCAGTTCTTC.

At least ten counts were recorded for this clonotype. This chain connects TRBV10-3 to TRBJ1-1; no clear D. Germline V CDR1 and CDR2: ENHRY, SYGVKD. The CDR3 covers 14 residues. V was pared by 4 bases and J by 3 bases, with 12 bases between. CDR3 loop: CAISVGRGDTEAFF. The DNA for the CDR3 is TGTGCCATCAGTGTTGGACGAGGTGACACTGAAGCTTTCTTT.

The V and J genes are TRBV27 and TRBJ1-1; 7 bases map to TRBD1. The CDR3 sequence is 17 residues long. V lost 2 bases to trimming and J lost 5 bases; unmatched junction nucleotides: 14. CDR1 MNHEY and CDR2 SMNVEV come from the germline V gene (reference sequence). CDR3 nucleotide sequence: TGTGCCAGCAGTTTAGCAGGGGGACAATTCCTAAGTACTGAAGCTTTCTTT. Translated, it gives CASSLAGGQFLSTEAFF.

The chain is built from TRBV2 and TRBJ2-2; D might be TRBD1 (5 bases). Trimming cost V 4 bases and J 5 bases, with 11 bases left between them. The V gene's germline CDR1 is SNHLY and CDR2 FYNNEI. This CDR3 region has 14 residues. The CDR3 region has the DNA TGTGCCAGCAGTGGGGGTCAGGGAACCGGGGAGCTGTTTTTT. Protein: CASSGGQGTGELFF.

Only a few counts were recorded for this clonotype. V usage is TRBV6-6 and J usage is TRBJ2-2; no firm D call. V lost 1 base and J 5 bases, leaving 8 bases between the germline ends. From germline, CDR1 is MNHNY and CDR2 SVGAGI (reference sequence). This CDR3 is 14 amino acids long. This chain's CDR3 is CASSYLQETGELFF. As DNA, the CDR3 is TGTGCCAGCAGTTACTTGCAAGAGACCGGGGAGCTGTTTTTT.

This clonotype was counted only a few times. This chain uses TRBV20-1 with TRBJ1-3; unclear D gene. Trimming cost V 1 base and J 3 bases, with 7 bases left between them. The CDR3 is 13 amino acids. CDR1 DFQATT and CDR2 SNEGSKA come from the germline V gene (reference sequence). CDR3 loop: CSARAVGGNTIYF. CDR3 bases: TGCAGTGCTAGAGCCGTCGGTGGAAACACCATATATTTT.

This chain joins TRBV5-1 and TRBJ1-2; maybe TRBD1 (5 bases). From germline, CDR1 is SGHRS and CDR2 YFSETQ. The germline V and J ends were trimmed by 4 bases and 4 bases, with 14 bases remaining between them. CDR3 length: 14 residues. The chain's CDR3 is CASSLGGVGYGYTF. The CDR3 nucleotides read TGCGCCAGCAGCCTCGGAGGGGTCGGCTATGGCTACACCTTC.

This clonotype has ten or more counts. The chain links TRBV10-3 to TRBJ1-1; no firm D call. The germline V gene encodes CDR1 ENHRY and CDR2 SYGVKD. V was pared by 3 bases and J by 4 bases, with 9 bases between. The CDR3 runs 13 residues. This CDR3 reads CAISESMVTEAFF. CDR3 sequence (DNA): TGTGCCATCAGTGAAAGTATGGTCACTGAAGCTTTCTTT.

The V gene is TRBV20-1, the J gene TRBJ2-4; TRBD2 agrees at 9 bases. This CDR3 is 11 amino acids long. The V segment lost 5 bases and the J segment 9 bases; nucleotides outside the gene matches: 2. In germline, CDR1 is DFQATT, CDR2 SNEGSKA (reference sequence). The CDR3 reads CSAGLASIQYF. For the CDR3, the DNA is TGCAGTGCTGGACTAGCGTCCATTCAGTACTTC.